This TCR beta chain was sequenced for a study of a mutant IDH1 vaccine in newly diagnosed glioma. As for the study in general: Of the patients given treatment, 62.5% were male and 37.5% were female, and a mean age of roughly 40 years was recorded.

Assay: immunoSEQ multiplex PCR; the TCRdb copy retains only in-frame clones and omits some. The sample lists roughly 51,000 clones; about 81% were seen once. Time point defined: week 23, last vaccination. Doses of 300 ug of mutant IDH1 20-mer peptide were given with topical imiquimod. V was trimmed by 4 bases and J by 7 bases, leaving 14 bases between them. The CDR3 is made up of 14 amino acids. From germline, CDR1 is LNHDA and CDR2 SQIVND (reference sequence). Turning to this clone: Its antigen is unknown.

This rearrangement joins TRBV19 to TRBJ1-5; D gene unclear. The sample consisted of PBMCs, taken from a glioma patient whose treatment included an IDH1 peptide vaccine. The TCR was taken from a woman aged 35 to 49 with glioma. Some clones in this sample may be carry-over from other donors' samples. DNA for the CDR3: TGTGCCAGTAGTACCTCCGAGGGATGGCAGCCCCAGCATTTT. Amino acid sequence: CASSTSEGWQPQHF.